The 7 T cell receptor beta chains in this list originate from one sample, sequenced in a study of cytomegalovirus exposure and HLA in healthy donors. The method was immunoSEQ multiplex PCR; TCRdb's version includes in-frame clones alone and lacks a portion of them. In the table there are under 400,000 clones, roughly 90% of which are singletons. Sequenced material: PBMCs. The receptors derive from a young man in good health and CMV-seronegative.

This clone was observed once. V gene TRBV7-9 combines with J gene TRBJ2-3; perhaps TRBD2 as D (5 bases). The CDR3 contains 17 residues. V lost 7 bases to trimming and J lost 7 bases, with 27 bases between them. CDR1 is SEHNR and CDR2 is FQNEAQ in the germline V gene (reference sequence). This CDR3 reads CASTTNYPDSRPYTQYF. The CDR3 DNA sequence: TGTGCCAGCACCACAAATTACCCGGACTCCCGGCCGTATACGCAGTATTTT.

This clone has just one count. The V call is TRBV9, the J call TRBJ1-1, with a tentative D call TRBD1 (5 bases). V was shortened by 3 bases and J by 5 bases, with 20 bases between the two germline ends. CDR1 is SGDLS and CDR2 is YYNGEE in the germline V gene. The CDR3 has 16 residues. CDR3 bases: TGTGCCAGCAGCGCCCAGCTCGGCTGGGGGGGTACTGAAGCTTTCTTT. Protein product: CASSAQLGWGGTEAFF.

This chain uses TRBV28 with TRBJ2-5; the D gene is possibly TRBD2 (6 bases). V was trimmed by 8 bases and J by 4 bases, leaving 14 bases between them. CDR3 length: 13 amino acids. CDR1 MDHEN and CDR2 SYDVKM come from the germline V gene. CDR3 in amino acids: CASQRRGRETQYF. CDR3 in DNA: TGTGCCAGCCAAAGGAGGGGTCGAGAGACCCAGTACTTC.

The CDR3 coding sequence is TGTGCCAGTAGTATTGGGCAGACAAACAATCAGCCCCAGCATTTT. It yields the protein CASSIGQTNNQPQHF. V gene TRBV19 combines with J gene TRBJ1-5; no reliable D call. CDR3 length: 15 residues. The V end lost 3 bases, the J end lost 3 bases, and 12 bases lay between the germline ends. Germline lookup yields CDR1 LNHDA and CDR2 SQIVND (reference sequence).

V is TRBV5-4 and J is TRBJ1-1; TRBD1 is a possible D gene (5 bases). This CDR3 contains 13 residues. Germline V gives CDR1 SGHNT, CDR2 YYREEE (reference sequence). V lost 3 bases, J lost 4 bases, and 10 bases lay in between. The CDR3 DNA sequence: TGTGCCAGCAGCTCGTCAGGGCCCACTGAAGCTTTCTTT. It yields the protein CASSSSGPTEAFF.

Remarks on this clone: At the DNA level, this CDR3 is encoded by other sequences in the same sample as well. The V gene is TRBV4-3, the J gene TRBJ1-2; D is perhaps TRBD1 (6 bases). The length of the CDR3 is 13 residues. Trimming stripped 0 bases from V and 7 bases from J, with 9 bases between. The germline gives CDR1 LGHNA, CDR2 YSLEER. The CDR3 bases are TGCGCCAGCAGCCAAGATCGAGGGGGTGGCTACACCTTC. It translates to CASSQDRGGGYTF.

This sequence joins TRBV23-1 and TRBJ2-7; 9 nucleotides match TRBD1. TRBV23-1 carries the ORF label, with uncertain function. The CDR3 has 14 residues. V lost 7 bases and J lost 5; bases outside the gene matches: 9. CDR3 protein: CASTLRDRVDEQYF. CDR3 nucleotides: TGCGCCAGCACACTCCGGGACAGGGTGGACGAGCAGTACTTC.